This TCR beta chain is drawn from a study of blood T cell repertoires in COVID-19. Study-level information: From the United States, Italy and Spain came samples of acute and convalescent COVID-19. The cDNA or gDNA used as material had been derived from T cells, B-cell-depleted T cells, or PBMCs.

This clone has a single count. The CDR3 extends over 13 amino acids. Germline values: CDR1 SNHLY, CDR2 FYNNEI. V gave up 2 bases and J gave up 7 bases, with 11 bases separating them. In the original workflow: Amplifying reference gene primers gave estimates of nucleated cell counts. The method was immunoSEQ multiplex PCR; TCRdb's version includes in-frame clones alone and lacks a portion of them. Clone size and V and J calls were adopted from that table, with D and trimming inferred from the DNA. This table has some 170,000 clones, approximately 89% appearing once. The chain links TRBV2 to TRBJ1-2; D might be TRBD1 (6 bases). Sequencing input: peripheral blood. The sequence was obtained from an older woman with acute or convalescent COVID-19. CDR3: CASSERQVFGYTF. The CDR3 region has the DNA TGTGCCAGCAGTGAACGACAGGTCTTTGGCTACACCTTC.